The 23 T cell receptor beta chains given below trace back to one sample, sequenced in a study of T cell responses to AZD1222 COVID-19 vaccine. This table comes from immunoSEQ multiplex PCR, and its TCRdb copy is limited to in-frame clones, with some not included. The sample lists 140,000 to 150,000 clones; about 86% were seen once. The source was peripheral blood, collected 28 days after the second AZD1222 dose. The receptors were gathered from an adult who received the AZD1222 COVID-19 vaccine.

V and J are TRBV9 and TRBJ2-7; D is perhaps TRBD1 or TRBD2 (5 bases each). Trimming pared 4 bases from V and 6 bases from J, leaving 17 bases between. In germline, CDR1 is SGDLS, CDR2 YYNGEE. There are 14 residues in the CDR3. CDR3 DNA sequence: TGTGCCAGCAGCCCCCGAGGGACCCCGTCCGAGCAGTACTTC. Its translation is CASSPRGTPSEQYF. The full variable domain, in which reference TRBV9 and TRBJ2-7 provide the parts outside the CDR3, is DSGVTQTPKHLITATGQRVTLRCSPRSGDLSVYWYQQSLDQGLQFLIQYYNGEERAKGNILERFSAQQFPDLHSELNLSSLELGDSALYFCASSPRGTPSEQYFGPGTRLTVT.

This chain joins TRBV5-6 and TRBJ2-7, with 9 bases identical to TRBD2. The CDR3 covers 15 residues. Germline assignment: CDR1 SGHDT and CDR2 YYEEEE. The ends lost 2 bases at V and 5 bases at J; junction bases unmatched: 8. CDR3 DNA: TGTGCCAGCAGCTTCGTGGGACTAGCAATCGACGAGCAGTACTTC. This codes for CASSFVGLAIDEQYF.

The chain uses TRBV19 and TRBJ2-2, with 10 nucleotides matching TRBD2. The CDR3 consists of 15 residues. Germline V gene lookup returns CDR1 LNHDA and CDR2 SQIVND (reference sequence). V was pared by 6 bases and J by 6 bases, with 7 bases of the junction left unmatched. CDR3 coding DNA: TGTGCCAGTAGCCCAGCGGGAGGGCCGGCCGGGGAGCTGTTTTTT. It encodes CASSPAGGPAGELFF.

This sequence joins TRBV5-8 and TRBJ1-1, with 8 bases matching TRBD1. This CDR3 contains 15 residues. V was clipped by 0 bases and J by 5 bases; unmatched bases: 6. In germline, CDR1 is SGHTS, CDR2 YDEGEE. CDR3 amino acids: CASSLGQGADTEAFF. CDR3 nucleotide sequence: TGTGCCAGCAGCTTGGGCCAGGGGGCGGATACTGAAGCTTTCTTT.

This clone was detected only once. The rearrangement links TRBV18 to TRBJ1-4; D not resolved. Germline V gene data show CDR1 as KGHSH and CDR2 as LQKENI. The length of the CDR3 is 12 residues. With 6 bases removed from V and 3 bases from J, the gap between germline ends came to 5 bases. This CDR3 is CASSLSNEKLFF. DNA for the CDR3: TGTGCCAGCTCTCTATCTAATGAAAAACTGTTTTTT. The whole variable domain, filled in from reference TRBV18 and TRBJ1-4, reads NAGVMQNPRHLVRRRGQEARLRCSPMKGHSHVYWYRQLPEEGLKFMVYLQKENIIDESGMPKERFSAEFPKEGPSILRIQQVVRGDSAAYFCASSLSNEKLFFGSGTQLSVL.

The rearrangement joins TRBV11-2 to TRBJ2-5; D could derive from TRBD1 or TRBD2 (5 bases each). The CDR3 loop spans 13 amino acids. Germline CDR1 SGHAT, CDR2 FQNNGV. Deletions cut 7 bases from V and 5 bases from J, with 14 bases between. The CDR3, as DNA: TGTGCCAGCAATGCCCGAGAGGGGGAGACCCAGTACTTC. Translated, it gives CASNAREGETQYF. The entire variable domain, with the rest obtained from reference TRBV11-2 and TRBJ2-5, is as follows: EAGVAQSPRYKIIEKRQSVAFWCNPISGHATLYWYQQILGQGPKLLIQFQNNGVVDDSQLPKDRFSAERLKGVDSTLKIQPAKLEDSAVYLCASNAREGETQYFGPGTRLLVL.

The chain is built from TRBV30 and TRBJ1-1; tentative D call: TRBD1 (6 bases). V lost 4 bases, J lost 8 bases, and 20 bases lay in between. Per germline, CDR1 GTSNPN and CDR2 SVGIG (reference sequence). This CDR3 has 14 amino acids. Here the CDR3 DNA reads TGTGCCTGGACCACCGGGACATCTGCTCTCGAAGCTTTCTTT. Translating gives CAWTTGTSALEAFF. The entire variable domain, with the rest obtained from reference TRBV30 and TRBJ1-1, is as follows: SQTIHQWPATLVQPVGSPLSLECTVEGTSNPNLYWYRQAAGRGLQLLFYSVGIGQISSEVPQNLSASRPQDRQFILSSKKLLLSDSGFYLCAWTTGTSALEAFFGQGTRLTVV.

Of note for this clone: At one end the junction does not follow the germline gene, possibly because of a read error. This chain links TRBV3-1 (or the pseudogene TRBV3-2) with TRBJ1-1, with D perhaps matching TRBD1 (5 bases). The germline V gene encodes CDR1 LGHDT and CDR2 YNNKEL (reference sequence). CDR3 length: 13 residues. Here the CDR3 DNA reads TGTGCCAGCACCCAACACGGGGGTACTGAAGCTTTCTTT. Its protein product is CASTQHGGTEAFF.

The J gene is TRBJ2-1, the V gene TRBV11-3; 13 bases map to TRBD2. V lost 1 base and J lost 9; bases outside the gene matches: 6. The germline CDR1 and CDR2 sequences are SGHNT and YENEEA. This CDR3 is 16 amino acids long. The CDR3 region has the DNA TGTGCCAGCAGCTTAGGGGCGACTAGCGGGGGGAGTGAGCAGTTCTTC. This sequence encodes CASSLGATSGGSEQFF.

The gene calls are TRBV2 and TRBJ1-1; D gene uncertain. V lost 3 bases to trimming and J lost 6 bases, with 17 bases between them. This CDR3 is 15 amino acids long. In germline, CDR1 is SNHLY, CDR2 FYNNEI. The CDR3 DNA is TGTGCCAGCAGTGACGCAGGATTAAGGATCCCTGAAGCTTTCTTT. Amino acids: CASSDAGLRIPEAFF. The whole variable domain, remainder taken from reference TRBV2 and TRBJ1-1, is EPEVTQTPSHQVTQMGQEVILRCVPISNHLYFYWYRQILGQKVEFLVSFYNNEISEKSEIFDDQFSVERPDGSNFTLKIRSTKLEDSAMYFCASSDAGLRIPEAFFGQGTRLTVV.

This clone was recorded once. The chain joins TRBV7-8 to TRBJ2-5; 12 bases agree with TRBD2. Trimming took 5 bases from V and 5 from J; bases not matched to a gene: 6. Per germline, CDR1 SGHVS and CDR2 FQNEAQ. The CDR3 has 15 amino acids. CDR3 nucleotide sequence: TGTGCCAGCAGCGGCAGACTAGCGGGGGTGGAGACCCAGTACTTC. This gives the protein CASSGRLAGVETQYF.

CDR3 bases: TGTGCCTCGGGGGGCCGTGGCATGAACACTGAAGCTTTCTTT. Translating it yields CASGGRGMNTEAFF. This chain connects TRBV30 to TRBJ1-1; tentatively, D is TRBD1 (6 bases). Trimming cost V 7 bases and J 0 bases, with 15 bases left between them. The CDR3 length is 14 residues. Per germline, CDR1 GTSNPN and CDR2 SVGIG (reference sequence).

This chain joins TRBV29-1 and TRBJ2-5, with 7 bases fitting TRBD2. The CDR3 spans 15 residues. Trimming cost V 4 bases and J 6 bases; bases outside gene matches: 14. Germline lookup yields CDR1 SQVTM and CDR2 ANQGSEA. This chain's CDR3 is CSVALGGGAIKTQYF. The DNA for the CDR3 is TGCAGCGTTGCCCTTGGGGGAGGGGCAATAAAGACCCAGTACTTC.

The chain uses TRBV6-4 and TRBJ2-2; a weak D match, TRBD2 (6 bases). The CDR3 length is 16 residues. Trimming cost V 4 bases and J 1 base, with 13 bases left between them. Per germline, CDR1 MRHNA and CDR2 SNTAGT. The CDR3 sequence: CASSVVLGGNTGELFF. The DNA for the CDR3 is TGTGCCAGCAGTGTGGTCCTCGGGGGGAACACCGGGGAGCTGTTTTTT.

This sequence joins TRBV24-1 and TRBJ2-7; 9 bases line up with TRBD1. V trimming: 9 bases; J trimming: 3 bases; junction bases outside the gene matches: 8. Germline values: CDR1 KGHDR, CDR2 SFDVKD. The CDR3 has 14 amino acids. CDR3: CATGGTGSYYEQYF. CDR3 DNA sequence: TGTGCCACCGGAGGGACAGGGTCGTACTACGAGCAGTACTTC.

This chain joins TRBV5-1 and TRBJ2-3; tentatively, D is TRBD1 (5 bases). CDR1 SGHRS and CDR2 YFSETQ come from the germline V gene. The CDR3 has 15 residues. Trimming took off 6 bases at V and 2 bases at J, with 16 bases between the two ends. The chain's CDR3 is CASTALGANTDTQYF. CDR3 bases: TGCGCCAGCACCGCATTAGGGGCCAACACAGATACGCAGTATTTT.

A remark on this clone: Germline and junction disagree at one end, which may indicate a read error. The V call is TRBV3-1 (or the pseudogene TRBV3-2), the J call TRBJ2-7; D is unclear. The CDR3 sequence is 13 residues long. Germline CDR1 is LGHDT and CDR2 is YNNKEL (reference sequence). CDR3 sequence (DNA): TGTGCCAGCAGCCTCCCCCCCTCCCACGAGCAGTACTTC. This translates into CASSLPPSHEQYF.

This chain joins TRBV27 and TRBJ2-1; D may be TRBD2 (7 bases). The CDR3 has 15 residues. Trimming left V 4 bases short and J 10 bases short, with 20 bases between. Per germline, CDR1 MNHEY and CDR2 SMNVEV (reference sequence). The CDR3 DNA is TGTGCCAGCAGTTACCCGACTGGGCGGGGGCTAGAGCAGTTCTTC. It codes for CASSYPTGRGLEQFF.

V usage is TRBV9 and J usage is TRBJ2-7, with D possibly TRBD1 on 6 matching bases. This CDR3 has 13 amino acids. The V and J ends lost 4 bases and 3 bases respectively, with 11 bases between them. The germline V gene has CDR1 SGDLS and CDR2 YYNGEE. The CDR3 here is CASSRTDFYEQYF. CDR3 DNA: TGTGCCAGCAGCAGGACAGACTTCTACGAGCAGTACTTC. Filled out from reference TRBV9 and TRBJ2-7, the complete variable domain reads DSGVTQTPKHLITATGQRVTLRCSPRSGDLSVYWYQQSLDQGLQFLIQYYNGEERAKGNILERFSAQQFPDLHSELNLSSLELGDSALYFCASSRTDFYEQYFGPGTRLTVT.

The CDR3 region has the DNA TGTGCCACCAGCCCCCCCCCGGGGCAGGGGACCGGGGAGCTGTTTTTT. Translating gives CATSPPPGQGTGELFF. The gene calls are TRBV24-1 and TRBJ2-2; tentative D call: TRBD1 (6 bases). The CDR3 consists of 16 residues. The V gene's germline CDR1 is KGHDR and CDR2 SFDVKD. The ends were cut back, 7 bases at V and 5 bases at J, with 19 bases in the middle.

The CDR3 reads CASSVTGGQPQHF. The CDR3, as DNA: TGTGCCAGCAGCGTAACAGGGGGTCAGCCCCAGCATTTT. The V and J genes are TRBV9 and TRBJ1-5, with 8 bases identical to TRBD1. V gave up 1 base and J gave up 6 bases; unmatched junction bases: 0. In germline, CDR1 is SGDLS, CDR2 YYNGEE. There are 13 residues in the CDR3. The whole variable domain, filled in from reference TRBV9 and TRBJ1-5, reads DSGVTQTPKHLITATGQRVTLRCSPRSGDLSVYWYQQSLDQGLQFLIQYYNGEERAKGNILERFSAQQFPDLHSELNLSSLELGDSALYFCASSVTGGQPQHFGDGTRLSIL.

This chain connects TRBV10-2 to TRBJ1-2; D is ambiguous. Germline CDR1 and CDR2: WSHSY and SAAADI. V lost 1 base to trimming and J lost 0 bases, with 9 bases between them. The CDR3 is 15 residues long. Written as DNA, the CDR3 is TGCGCCAGCAGTGAGTACACGAGAACTAACTATGGCTACACCTTC. Its translation is CASSEYTRTNYGYTF.

This chain connects TRBV2 to TRBJ1-1; D is unclear. Germline V gives CDR1 SNHLY, CDR2 FYNNEI. The germline V and J ends were trimmed by 8 bases and 2 bases, with 9 bases remaining between them. CDR3 size: 12 residues. CDR3 residues: CASDMGNTEAFF. The DNA for the CDR3 is TGTGCCAGCGACATGGGAAACACTGAAGCTTTCTTT.